These 24 T cell receptor beta chains were sequenced from one sample in a study of T cells in Graves' hyperthyroidism and ophthalmopathy. It was RNA transcripts that yielded the amplified TCR beta CDR3 regions. When the TCR CDR3 underwent first-round RT-PCR, the HTBI primer set was used. Via MiXCR, TCRdb re-called the multiplex PCR reads, giving one row per CDR3 protein. The table records approximately 370,000 distinct CDR3 sequences, approximately 17% of them present only once. Sequencing input: blood. The receptors originated from a woman aged 25 to 45 with Graves' hyperthyroidism that later progressed to Graves' ophthalmopathy.

Ten or more counts support this clonotype. This rearrangement joins TRBV29-1 to TRBJ2-5; D is uncertain. Trimming removed 3 bases from V and 5 bases from J, with 13 bases in between. This CDR3 region has 13 residues. In germline, CDR1 is SQVTM, CDR2 ANQGSEA. CDR3 protein: CSVDVYETETQYF. Written as DNA, the CDR3 is TGCAGCGTTGACGTTTATGAGACGGAGACCCAGTACTTC. The entire variable domain, with the rest obtained from reference TRBV29-1 and TRBJ2-5, is as follows: SAVISQKPSRDICQRGTSLTIQCQVDSQVTMMFWYRQQPGQSLTLIATANQGSEATYESGFVIDKFPISRPNLTFSTLTVSNMSPEDSSIYLCSVDVYETETQYFGPGTRLLVL.

This clonotype was picked up many times. The rearrangement joins TRBV12-3 or TRBV12-4 to TRBJ2-1, with a weak D call TRBD2 (5 bases). The CDR3 covers 18 residues. The V end was cut by 2 bases, the J end by 0 bases, with 17 bases between. The CDR3 here is CASSLTRDYPYSYNEQFF. The CDR3 bases are TGTGCCAGCAGTTTAACCCGGGATTACCCCTACTCCTACAATGAGCAGTTCTTC.

This clonotype was seen many times. The rearrangement uses TRBV12-3 or TRBV12-4 and TRBJ2-3, with TRBD2 matching over 8 bases. This CDR3 has 16 residues. V lost 1 base to trimming and J lost 2 bases; unmatched junction nucleotides: 5. The CDR3 sequence: CASSLGPAGATDTQYF. As DNA, the CDR3 is TGTGCCAGCAGTTTAGGACCAGCGGGGGCCACAGATACGCAGTATTTT.

This clonotype was found many times. The rearrangement uses TRBV12-3 or TRBV12-4 and TRBJ1-1, with no clear D. The ends were cut back, 8 bases at V and 1 base at J, with 8 bases in the middle. CDR3 length: 12 residues. The CDR3 DNA sequence: TGTGCCAGCTGCGTTGGGAACACTGAAGCTTTCTTT. Protein product: CASCVGNTEAFF.

This clonotype was found many times. The chain uses TRBV9 and TRBJ2-7, with D possibly TRBD2 on 7 matching bases. Trimming cost V 0 bases and J 7 bases, with 11 bases left between them. CDR3 length equals 13 residues. Germline lookup yields CDR1 SGDLS and CDR2 YYNGEE. CDR3 amino acids: CASSVAGRGEQYF. The CDR3 coding sequence is TGTGCCAGCAGCGTAGCAGGGAGGGGGGAGCAGTACTTC.

This clonotype was recorded many times. The rearrangement uses TRBV27 and TRBJ1-1; D is perhaps TRBD1 (5 bases). Between the trimmed V and J ends, which lost 6 bases and 4 bases, there was a span of 15 bases. Germline V CDR1 and CDR2: MNHEY, SMNVEV (reference sequence). CDR3 length: 14 residues. CDR3 residues: CASSPMGRPTEAFF. Here the CDR3 DNA reads TGTGCCAGCAGCCCAATGGGGCGCCCCACTGAAGCTTTCTTT.

This clonotype came up many times. The chain has TRBV11-2 and TRBJ2-5; 9 nucleotides match TRBD1. V lost 5 bases, J lost 0 bases, and 7 bases stayed unmatched. Germline values: CDR1 SGHAT, CDR2 FQNNGV. The CDR3 consists of 16 residues. The CDR3 nucleotides read TGTGCCAGCAGCAGCGGACAGGGGAAGAACCAAGAGACCCAGTACTTC. It codes for CASSSGQGKNQETQYF.

This clonotype was counted between two and nine times. This chain uses TRBV10-3 with TRBJ2-6; D is unresolved. The germline gives CDR1 ENHRY, CDR2 SYGVKD. Trimming took 3 bases from V and 0 from J, leaving 9 bases between them. The CDR3 has 16 residues. CDR3 DNA sequence: TGTGCCATCAGTGATTTTGGTAGCTCTGGGGCCAACGTCCTGACTTTC. Translation gives CAISDFGSSGANVLTF.

This clonotype has at least ten counts. Here the CDR3 DNA reads TGTGCCAGCAGTTACTCTTACGGATATAGCAATCAGCCCCAGCATTTT. This encodes CASSYSYGYSNQPQHF. V is TRBV6-6 and J is TRBJ1-5; unclear D gene. V lost 0 bases to trimming and J lost 0 bases, with 9 bases between them. Germline loops: CDR1 MNHNY, CDR2 SVGAGI (reference sequence). The CDR3 covers 16 residues.

This chain uses TRBV19 with TRBJ1-5; D is uncertain. V was shortened by 7 bases and J by 5 bases, with 12 bases between the two germline ends. The CDR3 is 13 residues long. Germline CDR1 LNHDA, CDR2 SQIVND (reference sequence). DNA for the CDR3: TGTGCCAGTACCCGCGGACCCGATCAGCCCCAGCATTTT. It codes for CASTRGPDQPQHF. Drawing the rest from reference TRBV19 and TRBJ1-5, the complete variable domain is DGGITQSPKYLFRKEGQNVTLSCEQNLNHDAMYWYRQDPGQGLRLIYYSQIVNDFQKGDIAEGYSVSREKKESFPLTVTSAQKNPTAFYLCASTRGPDQPQHFGDGTRLSIL.

This clonotype was observed at least ten times. The V and J genes are TRBV10-3 and TRBJ2-1, with 10 bases matching TRBD1. Unmatched junction bases numbered 15, after V lost 3 bases and J lost 7 bases. Germline lookup yields CDR1 ENHRY and CDR2 SYGVKD. The CDR3 has 18 amino acids. The CDR3 sequence is CAISDLNRDRGANNEQFF. For the CDR3, the DNA is TGTGCCATCAGTGACCTGAACCGGGACAGGGGCGCTAATAATGAGCAGTTCTTC.

CDR3 loop: CASSQVATVSQYF. The CDR3 nucleotides read TGTGCCAGCAGCCAAGTCGCCACAGTTTCCCAGTACTTC. This chain links TRBV9 with TRBJ2-5; D is undetermined. The CDR3 runs to 13 residues. Germline CDR1 SGDLS, CDR2 YYNGEE. Trimming left V 4 bases short and J 9 bases short, with 16 bases between.

This clonotype has a count of ten or more. The V gene is TRBV6-1, the J gene TRBJ2-3; perhaps D is TRBD1 or TRBD2 (6 bases each). Germline loops: CDR1 MNHNS, CDR2 SASEGT. Trimming took 6 bases from V and 0 from J, leaving 7 bases between them. The CDR3 runs 13 residues. The DNA of the CDR3 is TGTGCCAGCAGAGGGGGGAGCACAGATACGCAGTATTTT. Translating gives CASRGGSTDTQYF.

The chain combines TRBV28 with TRBJ2-1; 12 nucleotides agree with TRBD2. With 3 bases clipped from V and 6 bases from J, the junction kept 9 bases outside the gene matches. CDR1 and CDR2 (germline): MDHEN, SYDVKM. CDR3 length: 17 amino acids. CDR3 region: CASSFGSSGRASNEQFF. As DNA, the CDR3 is TGTGCCAGCAGTTTCGGTTCTAGCGGGAGGGCCTCCAATGAGCAGTTCTTC.

This clonotype has ten or more counts. A read error may account for a junction end that differs from germline. The rearrangement joins TRBV6-1 to TRBJ2-2, with D unresolved. Per germline, CDR1 MNHNS and CDR2 SASEGT. The CDR3 length is 13 residues. CDR3 DNA sequence: TGTGCCAGCCGTGAAAAGGGCACCGGGGAGCTGTTTTTT. This translates into CASREKGTGELFF.

This clonotype was detected only a few times. The CDR3 here is CASSLPAAGPAGELFF. CDR3 nucleotides: TGTGCCAGCAGCTTACCTGCCGCGGGGCCGGCCGGGGAGCTGTTTTTT. The rearrangement uses TRBV7-9 and TRBJ2-2, with TRBD2 as a possible D gene (6 bases). V dropped 2 bases and J dropped 6 bases, with 16 bases sitting between them. The CDR3 is 16 amino acids. Looked up from germline, CDR1 is SEHNR and CDR2 is FQNEAQ (reference sequence). The full variable domain, rest sourced from reference TRBV7-9 and TRBJ2-2, is DTGVSQNPRHKITKRGQNVTFRCDPISEHNRLYWYRQTLGQGPEFLTYFQNEAQLEKSRLLSDRFSAERPKGSFSTLEIQRTEQGDSAMYLCASSLPAAGPAGELFFGEGSRLTVL.

The table lists this clonotype with a few counts. The chain couples TRBV10-2 to TRBJ2-2; D possibly matches TRBD1 or TRBD2 (5 bases each). Germline lookup yields CDR1 WSHSY and CDR2 SAAADI. This CDR3 has 16 amino acids. V gave up 2 bases and J gave up 5 bases, with 15 bases separating them. CDR3 in amino acids: CASSEVPGLFTGELFF. In DNA form, the CDR3 reads TGCGCCAGCAGTGAGGTCCCGGGGCTATTTACCGGGGAGCTGTTTTTT.

This clonotype was seen repeatedly, ten times or more. V and J are TRBV27 and TRBJ2-2; 7 bases match TRBD2. Trimming at V came to 5 bases and at J to 6 bases, leaving 15 bases not matched to a gene. In germline, CDR1 is MNHEY, CDR2 SMNVEV (reference sequence). The CDR3 loop spans 17 amino acids. The CDR3 nucleotides read TGTGCCAGCAGTCCCCAGGGACTATCGGGAGCGTCCGGGGAGCTGTTTTTT. Translating it yields CASSPQGLSGASGELFF.

The genes are TRBV25-1 and TRBJ2-1, with 9 bases fitting TRBD1. In germline, CDR1 is MGHDK, CDR2 SYGVNS. J gave up 2 bases and V 2 bases, and 4 bases lay outside the gene matches. This CDR3 comprises 16 residues. CDR3 nucleotides: TGTGCCAGCAGTGAAGAGGGGGACAGGGCCTACAATGAGCAGTTCTTC. This sequence encodes CASSEEGDRAYNEQFF.

Many counts were recorded for this clonotype. The gene calls are TRBV20-1 and TRBJ2-7; the match to TRBD2 covers 8 bases. The germline V gene has CDR1 DFQATT and CDR2 SNEGSKA (reference sequence). V dropped 7 bases and J dropped 0; count of bases not matched to a gene: 8. CDR3 length: 14 amino acids. The CDR3 loop reads CSVSRGGPSYEQYF. The CDR3 DNA follows: TGCAGTGTTAGTCGGGGGGGCCCCTCCTACGAGCAGTACTTC.

This clonotype was seen repeatedly, ten times or more. This chain uses TRBV28 with TRBJ1-5, with D unresolved. The germline V and J ends were trimmed by 6 bases and 0 bases, with 18 bases remaining between them. The CDR3 has 17 residues. The germline gives CDR1 MDHEN, CDR2 SYDVKM. The CDR3 nucleotides read TGTGCCAGCAGCACGCGGCGGACGGGATATAGCAATCAGCCCCAGCATTTT. Translated, it gives CASSTRRTGYSNQPQHF.

This clonotype was observed at least ten times. The J gene is TRBJ1-2, the V gene TRBV7-9; D perhaps matches TRBD1 (5 bases). With 7 bases removed from V and 4 bases from J, the gap between germline ends came to 16 bases. The CDR3 runs to 14 residues. The germline V gene has CDR1 SEHNR and CDR2 FQNEAQ (reference sequence). CDR3 protein: CASTGSFPRYGYTF. As DNA, the CDR3 is TGTGCCAGCACAGGGTCCTTTCCCCGCTATGGCTACACCTTC. Filled out from reference TRBV7-9 and TRBJ1-2, the complete variable domain reads DTGVSQNPRHKITKRGQNVTFRCDPISEHNRLYWYRQTLGQGPEFLTYFQNEAQLEKSRLLSDRFSAERPKGSFSTLEIQRTEQGDSAMYLCASTGSFPRYGYTFGSGTRLTVV.

This clonotype came up many times. The V and J genes are TRBV11-2 and TRBJ2-4; 11 positions match TRBD2. Germline values: CDR1 SGHAT, CDR2 FQNNGV. The CDR3 is made up of 14 amino acids. V lost 2 bases and J lost 15; bases outside the gene matches: 9. The CDR3 is CASSLPLAGAHRYF. As DNA, the CDR3 is TGTGCCAGCAGCTTACCACTAGCGGGGGCACATCGGTACTTC.

This clonotype was found many times. The chain uses TRBV12-3 or TRBV12-4 and TRBJ2-2; tentative D call: TRBD2 (7 bases). The CDR3 is 16 amino acids. V lost 7 bases and J lost 0, with 15 bases in between. CDR3 in DNA: TGTGCCAGCACCGGGGGGCGGGCATCGAACACCGGGGAGCTGTTTTTT. Amino acids: CASTGGRASNTGELFF.